This T cell receptor (beta chain) originates from a study of blood T cell repertoires in COVID-19 (dated by TCRdb to between 2020 and 2021). Context from the whole study: Samples from collaborators originated in the United States, Italy and Spain and spanned both the acute and convalescent phases of COVID-19. Sample metadata almost always included a de-identified subject ID, COVID-19 status, age in years and sex. The prospective study material was composed of cDNA or gDNA derived from T cells, B-cell-depleted T cells, or PBMCs. A freely available public database, intended as a resource for researchers studying the immune response to SARS-CoV-2, is where the repertoires were released. The samples were drawn from the first 160 participants of the ongoing ImmuneRACE study and from some 1,300 subjects provided by 6 global collaborators. HLA class I and class II types, where available, came from metadata supplied by the sample provider rather than from assay-based typing. The dataset comprised deeply sampled blood TCRbeta repertoires from subjects exposed to, actively infected with, or recovered from COVID-19.

Study-wide conclusions, independent of this receptor: The amount of clinical and demographic metadata varied by source and participant and was provided uncurated.

Each collaborating institution followed its own protocols to collect whole blood in K2EDTA tubes. Collaborator samples were shipped for TCRbeta analysis as frozen whole blood, isolated PBMCs, or DNA extracted from either sample type. The immunoSEQ Assay, a bias-controlled multiplex PCR, was used to amplify TCRbeta CDR3 regions from genomic DNA. On the authors' methods: Within the assay, amplification of reference gene primers was used to estimate how many nucleated cells each sample contained. To quantify the absolute abundance of each unique TCRbeta CDR3 rearrangement, sequence reads were collapsed and filtered. For each sample, productive Simpson clonality was calculated by taking the square root of Simpson's diversity index across productive rearrangements. The table was pulled from immuneACCESS by TCRdb, which kept in-frame rearrangements only. Such tables lose some clones; where checked, under half of the loss comes from unresolved V genes, and the rest has no known cause. The DNA gave D and trimming, while V, J and clone size come from that table. The sample includes over 85,000 clones, with around 81% observed a single time. The ten largest account for approximately 2% of the sample.

Unmatched junction bases come to 10, with V trimmed by 1 base and J by 5 bases. The CDR3 sequence holds 17 residues, the cysteine and phenylalanine included. Solely the CDR3 DNA is kept, with 51 bases framed from the first base. CDR1 MGHDK and CDR2 SYGVNS are derived from the germline V gene. Worth noting for this clone: Its antigen is currently not known. No much larger clone is present one base from it, and per-base qualities are unavailable.

The clonotype originates from a woman aged 70-85 years with acute or convalescent COVID-19. The rearrangement combines TRBV25-1 with TRBJ1-2, with 10 junctional bases fitting TRBD1. The sequencing sample was made of peripheral blood. The CDR3 has the sequence CASSESGTGDLEYGYTF. In nucleotides, the sequence is TGTGCCAGCAGTGAATCCGGGACAGGGGACCTAGAGTATGGCTACACCTTC.